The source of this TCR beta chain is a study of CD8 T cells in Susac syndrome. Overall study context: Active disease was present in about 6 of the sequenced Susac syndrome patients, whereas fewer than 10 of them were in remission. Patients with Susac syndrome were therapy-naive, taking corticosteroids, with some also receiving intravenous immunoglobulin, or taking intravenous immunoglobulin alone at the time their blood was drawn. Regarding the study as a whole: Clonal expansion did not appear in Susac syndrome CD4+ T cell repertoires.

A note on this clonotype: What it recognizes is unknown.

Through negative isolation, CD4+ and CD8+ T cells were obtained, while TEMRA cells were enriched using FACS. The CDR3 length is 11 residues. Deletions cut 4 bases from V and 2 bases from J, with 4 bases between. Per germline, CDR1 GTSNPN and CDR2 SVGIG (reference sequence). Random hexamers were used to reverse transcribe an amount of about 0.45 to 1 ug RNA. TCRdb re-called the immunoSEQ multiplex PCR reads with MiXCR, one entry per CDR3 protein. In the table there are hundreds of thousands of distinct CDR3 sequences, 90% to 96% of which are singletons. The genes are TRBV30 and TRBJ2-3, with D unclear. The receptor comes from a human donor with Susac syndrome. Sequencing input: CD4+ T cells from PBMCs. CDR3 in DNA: TGTGCCTGGAAATACACAGATACGCAGTATTTT. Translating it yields CAWKYTDTQYF.